This TCR beta chain was profiled in a study of CD4 T cells in relation to SARS-CoV-2 and coronaviruses. Looking at the study overall: TCR beta CDR3s were sequenced after 10-day antigen culture of PBMCs.

Produced via immunoSEQ multiplex PCR; TCRdb's table is partial and in-frame only. The sample includes some 16,000 clones, approximately 81% of them seen just once. In germline, CDR1 is SNHLY, CDR2 FYNNEI. With 0 bases removed from V and 4 bases from J, the gap between germline ends came to 12 bases. There are 15 residues in the CDR3. Details on this clone: The antigen is unknown.

Unexposed donor CD4+ T cells date from about 2011-2018, before the COVID-19 pandemic. Isolation of CD4+ T cells took place after approximately 10 days in culture. The rearrangement joins TRBV2 to TRBJ1-2, with D perhaps TRBD1 (5 bases). The clonotype originates from a human donor in good health. Sequencing used CD4+ T cells from PBMCs, cultured in vitro. In DNA, the CDR3 is TGTGCCAGCAGTGAAGCGGGACCCCCGGGCTATGGCTACACCTTC. It translates to CASSEAGPPGYGYTF.